These 8 T cell receptor beta chains were sequenced from one sample in a study of cytomegalovirus exposure and HLA in healthy donors. Amplification used 60 Vbeta primers and 13 Jbeta primers. Assay used: immunoSEQ multiplex PCR; TCRdb lists only in-frame clones, some missing. The sample includes 140,000 to 150,000 clones, around three quarters of them seen just once. Sequences were obtained from PBMCs. The receptors come from a man in his forties in good health and CMV-seropositive.

This clone was observed a handful of times. The J gene is TRBJ1-3, the V gene TRBV9; the match to TRBD1 covers 7 bases. Germline V lookup: CDR1 SGDLS, CDR2 YYNGEE. This CDR3 has 13 amino acids. J lost 2 bases, V lost 7 bases, and 3 bases had no gene match. CDR3 nucleotides: TGTGCCAGCGAACAGGGGACTGGAAACACCATATATTTT. It is translated as CASEQGTGNTIYF.

V usage is TRBV10-3 and J usage is TRBJ2-6, with D tentatively TRBD2 (5 bases). From germline, CDR1 is ENHRY and CDR2 SYGVKD. V gave up 6 bases and J gave up 1 base, with 7 bases separating them. The CDR3 is made up of 14 amino acids. CDR3 sequence: CAIRDSSGANVLTF. The CDR3 DNA follows: TGTGCCATCAGGGACTCATCTGGGGCCAACGTCCTGACTTTC.

CDR3 residues: CASSRGQGDNQPQHF. The CDR3 region has the DNA TGTGCCAGCAGCCGGGGACAGGGGGACAATCAGCCCCAGCATTTT. The chain joins TRBV7-2 to TRBJ1-5, with 11 bases matching TRBD1. The CDR3 is made up of 15 amino acids. Germline CDR1 is SGHTA and CDR2 is FQGNSA. J lost 3 bases, V lost 5 bases, and 3 bases had no gene match.

The chain uses TRBV9 and TRBJ2-7; 9 positions agree with TRBD1. The junction had 4 bases not matched to a gene; V was cut back by 3 bases and J by 3 bases. Germline V lookup: CDR1 SGDLS, CDR2 YYNGEE. The CDR3 is 14 residues long. The CDR3 sequence is CASSAGQGFYEQYF. CDR3 sequence (DNA): TGTGCCAGCAGCGCGGGACAGGGATTCTACGAGCAGTACTTC.

This sequence joins TRBV13 and TRBJ2-7, with TRBD1 matching over 12 bases. CDR1 is PRHDT and CDR2 is FYEKMQ in the germline V gene (reference sequence). The CDR3 sequence is 16 residues long. The J segment lost 6 bases and the V segment lost 5 bases, leaving 11 bases of the junction unmatched. CDR3 amino acids: CASSTNRDRGRVEQYF. CDR3 sequence (DNA): TGTGCCAGCAGCACAAACCGGGACAGGGGGCGCGTCGAGCAGTACTTC.

J is TRBJ1-1 and V is TRBV18; 7 nucleotides align to TRBD1. The CDR3 has 16 amino acids. V was clipped by 3 bases and J by 1 base; unmatched bases: 8. Per the germline V gene, CDR1 is KGHSH and CDR2 is LQKENI. The CDR3 DNA follows: TGTGCCAGCTCACCGCTACAGGGGTTCGGGAACACTGAAGCTTTCTTT. It codes for CASSPLQGFGNTEAFF.

The chain uses TRBV5-1 and TRBJ2-5, with 10 bases lining up with TRBD2. CDR3 size: 15 residues. Germline V CDR1 and CDR2: SGHRS, YFSETQ. The ends lost 6 bases at V and 2 bases at J; junction bases unmatched: 7. CDR3 residues: CASTLGTSVQETQYF. For the CDR3, the DNA is TGCGCCAGCACCCTCGGGACTAGCGTACAAGAGACCCAGTACTTC. Looking up the rest from reference TRBV5-1 and TRBJ2-5 gives the full variable domain: KAGVTQTPRYLIKTRGQQVTLSCSPISGHRSVSWYQQTPGQGLQFLFEYFSETQRNKGNFPGRFSGRQFSNSRSEMNVSTLELGDSALYLCASTLGTSVQETQYFGPGTRLLVL.

V gene TRBV9 combines with J gene TRBJ2-1, with D perhaps matching TRBD2 (6 bases). This CDR3 is built from 16 residues. The germline gives CDR1 SGDLS, CDR2 YYNGEE. The germline V and J ends were trimmed by 0 bases and 4 bases, with 14 bases remaining between them. The CDR3 protein is CASSVGGASEYNEQFF. The CDR3 DNA follows: TGTGCCAGCAGCGTAGGGGGAGCTAGCGAGTACAATGAGCAGTTCTTC.